This TCR beta chain derives from a study of T cell changes during pregnancy in multiple sclerosis. Profiled with immunoSEQ multiplex PCR; TCRdb holds only in-frame clones, not every one. The table has under 65,000 clones, around 90% seen once. CDR3 size: 17 residues. Germline loops: CDR1 LNHDA, CDR2 SQIVND (reference sequence). Unmatched junction bases numbered 6, after V lost 4 bases and J lost 0 bases. Specimen: CD4+ T cells from peripheral blood mononuclear cells, collected after pregnancy. The TCR originated in a female donor in good health, enrolled as a control in a pregnancy study. The chain joins TRBV19 to TRBJ2-5; 12 positions match TRBD2. The DNA of the CDR3 is TGTGCCAGTAGTACCGGACTAGCGGGAAGGTACCAAGAGACCCAGTACTTC. Protein sequence: CASSTGLAGRYQETQYF.